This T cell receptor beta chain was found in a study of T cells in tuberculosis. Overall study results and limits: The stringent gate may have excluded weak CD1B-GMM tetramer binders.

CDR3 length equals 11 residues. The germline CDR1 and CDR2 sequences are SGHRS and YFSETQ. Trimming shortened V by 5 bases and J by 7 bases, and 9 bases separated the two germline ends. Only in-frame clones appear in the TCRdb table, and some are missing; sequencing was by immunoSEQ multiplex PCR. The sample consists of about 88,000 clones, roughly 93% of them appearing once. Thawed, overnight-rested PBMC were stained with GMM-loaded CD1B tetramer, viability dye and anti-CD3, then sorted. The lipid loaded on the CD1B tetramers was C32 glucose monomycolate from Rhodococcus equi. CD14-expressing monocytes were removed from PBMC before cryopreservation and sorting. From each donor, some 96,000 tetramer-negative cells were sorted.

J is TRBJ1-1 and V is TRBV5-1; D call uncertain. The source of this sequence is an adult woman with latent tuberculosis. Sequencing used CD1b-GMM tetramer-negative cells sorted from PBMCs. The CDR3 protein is CASREGLEAFF. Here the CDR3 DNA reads TGCGCCAGCAGGGAGGGTCTTGAAGCTTTCTTT.